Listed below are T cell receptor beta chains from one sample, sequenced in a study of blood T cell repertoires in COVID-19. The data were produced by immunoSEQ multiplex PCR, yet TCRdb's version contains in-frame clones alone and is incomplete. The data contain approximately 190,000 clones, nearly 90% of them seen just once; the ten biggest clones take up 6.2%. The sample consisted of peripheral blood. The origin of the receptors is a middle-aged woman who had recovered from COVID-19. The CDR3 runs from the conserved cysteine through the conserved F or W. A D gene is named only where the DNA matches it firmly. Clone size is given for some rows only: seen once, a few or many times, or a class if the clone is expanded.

CDR3: CASSLGREATEAFF
DNA: TGTGCCAGCAGCTTAGGTAGGGAGGCCACTGAAGCTTTCTTT
D: -
J: TRBJ1-1
V: TRBV7-9
size: -

CDR3: CASSSHRGAGYTF
DNA: TGTGCCAGCAGTTCGCACAGGGGCGCCGGCTACACCTTC
D: TRBD1
J: TRBJ1-2
V: TRBV12-3/TRBV12-4
size: -

CDR3: CAWSSPGRGNSNQPQHF
DNA: TGTGCCTGGAGTAGCCCAGGGCGCGGTAATAGCAATCAGCCCCAGCATTTT
D: -
J: TRBJ1-5
V: TRBV30
size: few

CDR3: CASRRSIRTGRTYNEQFF
DNA: TGTGCCAGCAGAAGATCAATACGGACAGGGAGGACCTACAATGAGCAGTTCTTC
D: TRBD1
J: TRBJ2-1
V: TRBV27
size: -

CDR3: CASSYPQASTDTQYF
DNA: TGTGCCAGCAGTTACCCGCAGGCTAGCACAGATACGCAGTATTTT
D: -
J: TRBJ2-3
V: TRBV6-2/TRBV6-3
size: -

CDR3: CASSPGTGSKDGYTF
DNA: TGTGCCAGCTCACCCGGGACAGGTTCAAAGGATGGCTACACCTTC
D: TRBD1
J: TRBJ1-2
V: TRBV18
size: once

CDR3: CAWLRYSGLYQETQYF
DNA: TGTGCCTGGCTACGCTATAGCGGGCTGTACCAAGAGACCCAGTACTTC
D: TRBD2
J: TRBJ2-5
V: TRBV30
size: -

CDR3: CASSLESVAGEEQYF
DNA: TGTGCCAGCAGCTTAGAAAGCGTAGCGGGGGAGGAGCAGTACTTC
D: TRBD2
J: TRBJ2-7
V: TRBV11-2
size: -

CDR3: CALQSGVNTGELFF
DNA: TGTGCCTTACAGAGCGGAGTGAACACCGGGGAGCTGTTTTTT
D: -
J: TRBJ2-2
V: TRBV30
size: -

CDR3: CASSLMGETEAFF
DNA: TGTGCCAGCAGCCTCATGGGAGAGACTGAAGCTTTCTTT
D: -
J: TRBJ1-1
V: TRBV6-5
size: -

CDR3: CATAPGVAGANVLTF
DNA: TGTGCCACCGCCCCGGGAGTTGCTGGGGCCAACGTCCTGACTTTC
D: -
J: TRBJ2-6
V: TRBV3-1/TRBV3-2
size: once

CDR3: CAISQVGTDTQYF
DNA: TGTGCCATCTCCCAGGTCGGTACAGATACGCAGTATTTT
D: -
J: TRBJ2-3
V: TRBV10-3
size: -

CDR3: CASSFGQNTGELFF
DNA: TGTGCCAGCAGCTTTGGGCAAAACACCGGGGAGCTGTTTTTT
D: -
J: TRBJ2-2
V: TRBV7-9
size: -

CDR3: CASGQGSHEQYF
DNA: TGCGCCAGCGGGCAGGGCTCCCACGAGCAGTACTTC
D: -
J: TRBJ2-7
V: TRBV10-2
size: -

CDR3: CATGTSGSISEQYF
DNA: TGTGCCACGGGGACTAGCGGGAGCATAAGCGAGCAGTACTTC
D: TRBD2
J: TRBJ2-7
V: TRBV19
size: -

CDR3: CASSLTGNTEAFF
DNA: TGTGCCAGCAGTTTGACTGGGAACACTGAAGCTTTCTTT
D: -
J: TRBJ1-1
V: TRBV6-2/TRBV6-3
size: -

CDR3: CASSPGTDTQYF
DNA: TGTGCCAGCAGTCCAGGGACAGATACGCAGTATTTT
D: -
J: TRBJ2-3
V: TRBV6-4
size: once

CDR3: CASSRTGTLKAFF
DNA: TGTGCCAGCAGTCGGACAGGGACCTTGAAAGCTTTCTTT
D: TRBD1
J: TRBJ1-1
V: TRBV6-2/TRBV6-3
size: -

CDR3: CASSLATGQGAGSYEQYF
DNA: TGTGCCAGCAGCTTAGCGACGGGACAGGGGGCCGGCTCCTACGAGCAGTACTTC
D: TRBD1
J: TRBJ2-7
V: TRBV7-9
size: once

CDR3: CASSYRGGTEAFF
DNA: TGTGCCAGCAGTTACAGGGGAGGTACTGAAGCTTTCTTT
D: -
J: TRBJ1-1
V: TRBV6-2/TRBV6-3
size: -

CDR3: CASSPRLDYNEQFF
DNA: TGCGCCAGCAGCCCCCGACTAGACTACAATGAGCAGTTCTTC
D: -
J: TRBJ2-1
V: TRBV5-1
size: -

CDR3: CAWSVQGASNEKLFF
DNA: TGTGCCTGGAGTGTACAGGGGGCATCGAATGAAAAACTGTTTTTT
D: TRBD1
J: TRBJ1-4
V: TRBV30
size: -

CDR3: CASSLKGLLQLSYNEQFF
DNA: TGTGCCAGCAGCCTCAAGGGACTACTCCAATTGTCCTACAATGAGCAGTTCTTC
D: TRBD2
J: TRBJ2-1
V: TRBV7-2
size: -

CDR3: CASSGSSRGQLAYEQYF
DNA: TGTGCCAGCAGTGGATCCTCGAGGGGACAGCTAGCCTACGAGCAGTACTTC
D: TRBD1
J: TRBJ2-7
V: TRBV6-6
size: -

CDR3: CASRGTVNYGYTF
DNA: TGTGCCAGCAGGGGGACAGTTAACTATGGCTACACCTTC
D: TRBD1
J: TRBJ1-2
V: TRBV12-3/TRBV12-4
size: -

CDR3: CASSQVGSGTFEKLFF
DNA: TGTGCCAGCAGCCAAGTGGGTAGTGGGACTTTCGAAAAACTGTTTTTT
D: -
J: TRBJ1-4
V: TRBV3-1/TRBV3-2
size: -

CDR3: CASSGTGGNSPLHF
DNA: TGTGCCAGCAGTGGGACAGGGGGGAATTCACCCCTCCACTTT
D: TRBD1
J: TRBJ1-6
V: TRBV2
size: -

CDR3: CASSPTTGALTYEQYF
DNA: TGTGCCAGCTCACCGACCACAGGGGCTCTTACCTACGAGCAGTACTTC
D: TRBD1
J: TRBJ2-7
V: TRBV18
size: -

CDR3: CASSPPPRAGANVLTF
DNA: TGTGCCAGCTCACCACCGCCCAGGGCTGGGGCCAACGTCCTGACTTTC
D: -
J: TRBJ2-6
V: TRBV18
size: -

CDR3: CASSPRVAVNTDTQYF
DNA: TGTGCCAGCAGCCCCCGGGTAGCGGTGAACACAGATACGCAGTATTTT
D: -
J: TRBJ2-3
V: TRBV7-2
size: -

CDR3: CASSLEVMVGGTNEKLFF
DNA: TGTGCCAGCAGCTTAGAGGTCATGGTGGGAGGAACTAATGAAAAACTGTTTTTT
D: -
J: TRBJ1-4
V: TRBV7-9
size: few

CDR3: CASSLEGAAGITDTQYF
DNA: TGTGCCAGCAGCTTAGAAGGAGCGGCAGGTATCACAGATACGCAGTATTTT
D: -
J: TRBJ2-3
V: TRBV11-2
size: -

CDR3: CASIGSSYNEQFF
DNA: TGTGCCAGCATAGGGAGCTCCTACAATGAGCAGTTCTTC
D: -
J: TRBJ2-1
V: TRBV6-5
size: -

CDR3: CASSPPGNSYEQYF
DNA: TGTGCCAGTAGCCCCCCCGGGAACTCCTACGAGCAGTACTTC
D: -
J: TRBJ2-7
V: TRBV5-4
size: -

CDR3: CASSQEEGRPGTPGYNEQFF
DNA: TGTGCCAGCAGCCAAGAGGAGGGTAGACCCGGGACCCCAGGGTACAATGAGCAGTTCTTC
D: -
J: TRBJ2-1
V: TRBV14
size: once

CDR3: CASTALGDMNYGYTF
DNA: TGTGCCAGCACAGCTCTAGGGGATATGAACTATGGCTACACCTTC
D: -
J: TRBJ1-2
V: TRBV9
size: -

CDR3: CASSSTRTSGRGYEQYF
DNA: TGTGCCAGCAGCTCCACGCGGACTAGCGGGAGAGGTTACGAGCAGTACTTC
D: TRBD2
J: TRBJ2-7
V: TRBV7-9
size: -

CDR3: CASSRHFTSMNTEAFF
DNA: TGTGCCAGTAGCAGACATTTTACGTCCATGAACACTGAAGCTTTCTTT
D: -
J: TRBJ1-1
V: TRBV19
size: few

CDR3: CASSDFPGGQGLLPQHF
DNA: TGTGCCAGCAGTGACTTTCCCGGTGGACAGGGGCTTCTGCCCCAGCATTTT
D: TRBD1
J: TRBJ1-5
V: TRBV2
size: -

CDR3: CASSLQIEAFF
DNA: TGTGCCAGCTCATTACAGATTGAAGCTTTCTTT
D: -
J: TRBJ1-1
V: TRBV18
size: -

CDR3: CASSPPRTGEYNEQFF
DNA: TGTGCCAGCTCACCACCGCGGACAGGGGAGTACAATGAGCAGTTCTTC
D: TRBD1
J: TRBJ2-1
V: TRBV18
size: -

CDR3: CASKIASNQPQHF
DNA: TGTGCCAGTAAGATCGCGAGCAATCAGCCCCAGCATTTT
D: -
J: TRBJ1-5
V: TRBV19
size: -

CDR3: CASSPRTGSYNEQFF
DNA: TGTGCCAGCAGTCCCAGGACAGGGAGCTACAATGAGCAGTTCTTC
D: TRBD1
J: TRBJ2-1
V: TRBV27
size: -

CDR3: CATSDNFSNQPQHF
DNA: TGTGCCACCAGTGATAACTTTAGCAATCAGCCCCAGCATTTT
D: -
J: TRBJ1-5
V: TRBV24-1
size: -

CDR3: CASTGTSGRARITDTQYF
DNA: TGTGCCAGCACCGGGACTAGCGGGAGGGCCAGGATCACAGATACGCAGTATTTT
D: TRBD2
J: TRBJ2-3
V: TRBV28
size: -

CDR3: CASSVGGARETQYF
DNA: TGTGCCAGCAGCGTGGGGGGAGCGCGGGAGACCCAGTACTTC
D: -
J: TRBJ2-5
V: TRBV9
size: -

CDR3: CSAPSGSPQYF
DNA: TGCAGTGCTCCGAGCGGGAGTCCGCAGTACTTC
D: TRBD2
J: TRBJ2-7
V: TRBV20-1
size: -

CDR3: CASSPELNTGELFF
DNA: TGTGCCAGCTCACCAGAACTGAACACCGGGGAGCTGTTTTTT
D: -
J: TRBJ2-2
V: TRBV18
size: -

CDR3: CASSLEGGNSYNEQFF
DNA: TGTGCCAGCAGCTTAGAAGGCGGGAACTCCTACAATGAGCAGTTCTTC
D: -
J: TRBJ2-1
V: TRBV11-3
size: once

CDR3: CASSLNGGNTGELFF
DNA: TGTGCCAGCAGTCTAAACGGGGGGAACACCGGGGAGCTGTTTTTT
D: -
J: TRBJ2-2
V: TRBV7-9
size: -

CDR3: CASSQGDSSSYEQYF
DNA: TGTGCCAGCAGCCAAGGGGACAGCTCATCCTACGAGCAGTACTTC
D: TRBD1
J: TRBJ2-7
V: TRBV3-1/TRBV3-2
size: -